The sequence of this T cell receptor (beta chain) was determined in a study of blood T cells in healthy people across ages. The germline V gene encodes CDR1 SGHDT and CDR2 YYEEEE. With 3 bases clipped from V and 5 bases from J, the junction kept 10 bases outside the gene matches. The CDR3 has 16 residues. Donors each provided 8 to 10 milliliters of peripheral blood. PCR was performed a second time for about 7 to 11 cycles using a sample-barcoded 5' primer and a J-beta primer mix. TCRdb re-derived calls from the 5' RACE reads in MiXCR, one entry per CDR3 protein. The sample has just over 800,000 distinct CDR3 sequences; around two thirds are singletons.

The sequencing sample was made of blood. This TCR was sampled from a man in his thirties or forties in good health. The chain couples TRBV5-6 to TRBJ2-7; 11 bases match TRBD1. The CDR3 DNA reads TGTGCCAGCAGCTCCCCCCGGGACAGGGGGTTCGACGAGCAGTACTTC. It codes for CASSSPRDRGFDEQYF.